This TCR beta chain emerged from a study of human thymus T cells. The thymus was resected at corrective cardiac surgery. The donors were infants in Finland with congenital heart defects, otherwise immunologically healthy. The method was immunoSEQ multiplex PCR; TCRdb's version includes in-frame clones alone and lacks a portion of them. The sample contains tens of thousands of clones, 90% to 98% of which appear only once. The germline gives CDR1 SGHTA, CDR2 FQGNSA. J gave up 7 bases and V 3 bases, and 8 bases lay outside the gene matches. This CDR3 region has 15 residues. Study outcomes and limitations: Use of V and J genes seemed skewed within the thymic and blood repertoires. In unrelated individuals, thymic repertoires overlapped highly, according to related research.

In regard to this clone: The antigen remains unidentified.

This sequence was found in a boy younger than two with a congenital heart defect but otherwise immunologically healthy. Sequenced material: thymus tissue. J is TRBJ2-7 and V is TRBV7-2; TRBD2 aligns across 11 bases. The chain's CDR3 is CASSFTLAGAREQYF. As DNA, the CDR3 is TGTGCCAGCAGCTTTACACTAGCGGGAGCGCGGGAGCAGTACTTC. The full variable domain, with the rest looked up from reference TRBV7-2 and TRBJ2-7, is GAGVSQSPSNKVTEKGKDVELRCDPISGHTALYWYRQSLGQGLEFLIYFQGNSAPDKSGLPSDRFSAERTGGSVSTLTIQRTQQEDSAVYLCASSFTLAGAREQYFGPGTRLTVT.